One sample yielded the 30 T cell receptor beta chains listed below, sequenced in a study of response to subunit inactivated influenza vaccine. Using its own MiXCR run on the RT-PCR reads, TCRdb lists one record per CDR3 protein. This sample has hundreds of thousands of distinct CDR3 sequences; 7.6% occur once, and the top ten carry 10% to 15%. The source material was PBMCs from blood, sampled around 25 months after vaccination. The receptors were gathered from a man aged 45 to 70 who received an inactivated influenza vaccine.

This clonotype was observed a few times. V gene TRBV7-9 combines with J gene TRBJ1-1; no clear D. Trimming took off 1 base at V and 4 bases at J, with 4 bases between the two ends. Germline loops: CDR1 SEHNR, CDR2 FQNEAQ (reference sequence). There are 12 residues in the CDR3. CDR3 bases: TGTGCCAGCAGCTTAGTTCTCACTGAAGCTTTCTTT. It encodes CASSLVLTEAFF.

A word on this clonotype: Without the conserved terminal phenylalanine or tryptophan, this CDR3 likely stems from a read error. The chain is built from TRBV12-3 or TRBV12-4 and TRBJ2-7; TRBD2 matches at 8 bases. Trimming at V came to 2 bases and at J to 4 bases, leaving 1 base not matched to a gene. The CDR3 is made up of 13 amino acids. CDR3 in amino acids: CASSLRGGYEQYI. CDR3 DNA: TGTGCCAGCAGTTTACGGGGGGGGTACGAGCAGTACATC.

In this sample, this clonotype turned up many times. The V and J genes are TRBV29-1 and TRBJ2-3; a possible D gene is TRBD2 (6 bases). Germline assignment: CDR1 SQVTM and CDR2 ANQGSEA. The CDR3 contains 13 residues. Trimming cost V 7 bases and J 6 bases, with 17 bases left between them. The CDR3 DNA is TGCAGCGCGAGGGACGGGAGAGCTGATACGCAGTATTTT. As protein: CSARDGRADTQYF.

This clonotype was counted only a few times. The J gene is TRBJ1-1, the V gene TRBV20-1; 10 nucleotides agree with TRBD1. After removal of 6 bases from V and 4 bases from J, the junction contained 5 bases not matched to a gene. The CDR3 has 13 amino acids. Germline CDR1 is DFQATT and CDR2 is SNEGSKA (reference sequence). The CDR3 is CSARTGGSTEAFF. In DNA form, the CDR3 reads TGCAGTGCAAGGACAGGGGGGAGCACTGAAGCTTTCTTT.

This clonotype has more than one count but fewer than ten. The J gene is TRBJ2-6, the V gene TRBV5-1; no clear D. Germline-derived CDR1 and CDR2 are SGHRS and YFSETQ. Trimming removed 2 bases from V and 0 bases from J, with 9 bases in between. The CDR3 sequence is 16 residues long. The DNA of the CDR3 is TGCGCCAGCAGCTTCTTAGCCGGCTCTGGGGCCAACGTCCTGACTTTC. This encodes CASSFLAGSGANVLTF.

This rearrangement joins TRBV2 to TRBJ2-2; maybe TRBD2 (6 bases). The CDR3 is 15 amino acids. CDR1 is SNHLY, CDR2 FYNNEI, per germline. Trimming took 3 bases from V and 5 from J, leaving 13 bases between them. The CDR3 region has the DNA TGTGCCAGCAGTGATATCGGGAGTCGGACCGGGGAGCTGTTTTTT. It yields the protein CASSDIGSRTGELFF.

The V gene is TRBV12-3 or TRBV12-4, the J gene TRBJ1-1; tentative D call: TRBD1 (5 bases). The CDR3 extends over 16 amino acids. Trimming left V 3 bases short and J 4 bases short, with 18 bases between. The CDR3 DNA follows: TGTGCCAGCAGTTTGCGGATGGGCAGGGCCCCCACTGAAGCTTTCTTT. Protein sequence: CASSLRMGRAPTEAFF.

About this clonotype itself: A much larger clone lies one base from this, so it may be a read error. V and J are TRBV18 and TRBJ2-3; no clear D gene. From germline, CDR1 is KGHSH and CDR2 LQKENI. This CDR3 has 12 residues. V was clipped by 3 bases and J by 6 bases, with 7 bases between them. The CDR3 protein is CASSPTHDTQYF. The CDR3 DNA follows: TGTGCCAGCTCACCGACCCATGATACGCAGTATTTT.

This clonotype was detected only a few times. The chain is built from TRBV12-3 or TRBV12-4 and TRBJ2-2; D is perhaps TRBD1 or TRBD2 (6 bases each). The CDR3 consists of 15 residues. V was trimmed by 0 bases and J by 3 bases, leaving 8 bases between them. The CDR3 reads CASSLAGGDTGELFF. In DNA, the CDR3 is TGTGCCAGCAGTTTAGCGGGGGGCGACACCGGGGAGCTGTTTTTT.

This chain connects TRBV5-5 to TRBJ2-1; the D is unclear. The V end lost 0 bases, the J end lost 5 bases, and 12 bases lay between the germline ends. The CDR3 consists of 15 residues. The V gene's germline CDR1 is SGHKS and CDR2 YYEKEE (reference sequence). As DNA, the CDR3 is TGTGCCAGCAGCTTGGCGTGGGTCTCTCACAATGAGCAGTTCTTC. This translates into CASSLAWVSHNEQFF.

This clonotype was found a few times. V is TRBV15 and J is TRBJ2-7; D is uncertain. V lost 0 bases and J 9 bases, leaving 9 bases between the germline ends. The CDR3 loop spans 12 amino acids. Germline V gene lookup returns CDR1 LNHNV and CDR2 YYDKDF (reference sequence). The CDR3 spells CATSRDHSVQYF. The CDR3 bases are TGTGCCACCAGCAGAGATCATTCGGTGCAGTACTTC.

In this sample, this clonotype turned up many times. The chain links TRBV12-3 or TRBV12-4 to TRBJ1-5; D possibly corresponds to TRBD1 (5 bases). Trimming took 5 bases from V and 0 from J, leaving 8 bases between them. CDR3 length: 14 residues. The CDR3 sequence is CASSRTSSNQPQHF. The CDR3 DNA is TGTGCCAGCAGTCGGACAAGTAGCAATCAGCCCCAGCATTTT.

In this sample, this clonotype turned up many times. The rearrangement links TRBV2 to TRBJ2-5; perhaps TRBD2 as D (6 bases). The germline V gene has CDR1 SNHLY and CDR2 FYNNEI. The CDR3 runs 15 residues. Trimming removed 7 bases from V and 2 bases from J, with 17 bases in between. CDR3 bases: TGTGCCAGCACTCTAGGAGGGATGATTCAAGAGACCCAGTACTTC. It encodes CASTLGGMIQETQYF.

This clonotype was counted only a few times. The chain has TRBV11-1 and TRBJ2-1; the D is unclear. The CDR3 totals 15 residues. Trimming shortened V by 4 bases and J by 5 bases, and 15 bases separated the two germline ends. Per germline, CDR1 SGHAT and CDR2 FQDESV (reference sequence). CDR3 sequence: CASSSWGFGDNEQFF. The CDR3 bases are TGTGCCAGCAGCTCGTGGGGATTTGGCGACAATGAGCAGTTCTTC.

CDR3 bases: TGCAGTGCCAATCAGGGCTACACCTTC. This codes for CSANQGYTF. V is TRBV20-1 and J is TRBJ1-2; D ambiguous. Germline V gene sequence: CDR1 DFQATT, CDR2 SNEGSKA (reference sequence). V lost 6 bases and J 8 bases, leaving 7 bases between the germline ends. The CDR3 covers 9 residues.

The sample holds a few counts of this clonotype. The rearrangement uses TRBV5-1 and TRBJ2-3; 12 bases map to TRBD2. This CDR3 region has 16 residues. The germline CDR1 and CDR2 sequences are SGHRS and YFSETQ. The trim removed 2 bases at V and 5 bases at J, leaving 6 bases unmatched. This CDR3 reads CASSLLAGGTKDTQYF. Here the CDR3 DNA reads TGCGCCAGCAGCTTACTAGCGGGAGGAACGAAAGATACGCAGTATTTT. Complete variable domain (other parts from reference TRBV5-1 and TRBJ2-3): KAGVTQTPRYLIKTRGQQVTLSCSPISGHRSVSWYQQTPGQGLQFLFEYFSETQRNKGNFPGRFSGRQFSNSRSEMNVSTLELGDSALYLCASSLLAGGTKDTQYFGPGTRLTVL.

The rearrangement joins TRBV18 to TRBJ1-5; TRBD1 matches at 9 bases. The CDR3 runs to 15 residues. The V gene's germline CDR1 is KGHSH and CDR2 LQKENI. V was clipped by 1 base and J by 6 bases; unmatched bases: 4. The CDR3 region has the DNA TGTGCCAGCTCACCACAGGGACAGGGTTTTCAGCCCCAGCATTTT. Its protein product is CASSPQGQGFQPQHF.

This clonotype has at least ten counts. The rearrangement joins TRBV7-9 to TRBJ2-3; TRBD1 is a possible D gene (5 bases). This CDR3 has 13 amino acids. CDR1 is SEHNR, CDR2 FQNEAQ, per germline (reference sequence). Trimming removed 5 bases at V and 5 bases at J, with 11 bases between. CDR3 nucleotides: TGTGCCAGCAGCCCAAATAGGGGAGATACGCAGTATTTT. The encoded protein is CASSPNRGDTQYF.

This clonotype was counted ten times or more. The chain is built from TRBV10-1 and TRBJ2-2; D is unresolved. V lost 0 bases and J lost 3, with 2 bases in between. The CDR3 covers 13 residues. The germline gives CDR1 WNHNN, CDR2 SYGVQD (reference sequence). CDR3 coding DNA: TGCGCCAGCAGTGAGTCCTACACCGGGGAGCTGTTTTTT. Amino acid sequence: CASSESYTGELFF.

V is TRBV29-1 and J is TRBJ2-1; 8 bases are a match to TRBD2. Trimming removed 6 bases from V and 5 bases from J; junction bases left unmatched: 12. Germline V lookup: CDR1 SQVTM, CDR2 ANQGSEA. The CDR3 spans 15 residues. CDR3 loop: CSVVMLAGHNNEQFF. CDR3 DNA: TGCAGCGTCGTGATGCTAGCGGGCCACAACAATGAGCAGTTCTTC.

Only a few counts were recorded for this clonotype. The chain links TRBV11-1 to TRBJ2-3, with TRBD2 as a possible D gene (6 bases). Germline V gene sequence: CDR1 SGHAT, CDR2 FQDESV (reference sequence). Trimming removed 5 bases from V and 2 bases from J, with 23 bases in between. This CDR3 region has 18 residues. CDR3 in amino acids: CASSTSMGAGPATDTQYF. As DNA, the CDR3 is TGTGCCAGCAGCACCAGTATGGGCGCGGGGCCCGCCACAGATACGCAGTATTTT.

This clonotype was seen more than once but under ten times. The V and J genes are TRBV27 and TRBJ2-2; D not certain. Deletions cut 6 bases from V and 7 bases from J, with 36 bases between. The CDR3 sequence is 21 residues long. Germline V gives CDR1 MNHEY, CDR2 SMNVEV (reference sequence). In nucleotides, the CDR3 is TGTGCCAGCAGCTTCGACCTGAAGGCTAGGACCCTTGTACATTCCGGCGGGGAGCTGTTTTTT. This gives the protein CASSFDLKARTLVHSGGELFF.

The table lists this clonotype with a few counts. J is TRBJ2-1 and V is TRBV4-3, with 7 bases aligning to TRBD2. Trimming cost V 4 bases and J 3 bases; bases outside gene matches: 9. The length of the CDR3 is 16 residues. From germline, CDR1 is LGHNA and CDR2 YSLEER. The CDR3 bases are TGCGCCAGCAGCCGAGATAGGGCGGGGGTCTACAATGAGCAGTTCTTC. Translated: CASSRDRAGVYNEQFF.

There are a few counts of this clonotype. The chain links TRBV7-8 to TRBJ1-5; perhaps TRBD1 as D (6 bases). V was clipped by 2 bases and J by 7 bases, with 12 bases between them. There are 14 residues in the CDR3. The germline CDR1 and CDR2 sequences are SGHVS and FQNEAQ. As DNA, the CDR3 is TGTGCCAGCAGCTTAAACTGGAGGGGGCAGCCCCAGCATTTT. Protein: CASSLNWRGQPQHF. Full variable domain (rest looked up from reference TRBV7-8 and TRBJ1-5): GAGVSQSPRYKVAKRGQDVALRCDPISGHVSLFWYQQALGQGPEFLTYFQNEAQLDKSGLPSDRFFAERPEGSVSTLKIQRTQQEDSAVYLCASSLNWRGQPQHFGDGTRLSIL.

This clonotype was observed a handful of times. The V and J genes are TRBV3-1 and TRBJ2-7; D call uncertain. The germline gives CDR1 LGHDT, CDR2 YNNKEL (reference sequence). CDR3 length equals 13 residues. Trimming cost V 5 bases and J 4 bases, with 12 bases left between them. CDR3 nucleotides: TGTGCCAGCAGCGCCCGACCCAGGTACGAGCAGTACTTC. This encodes CASSARPRYEQYF.

This chain connects TRBV7-9 to TRBJ2-1; D remains ambiguous. Looked up from germline, CDR1 is SEHNR and CDR2 is FQNEAQ (reference sequence). This CDR3 contains 17 residues. With 5 bases removed from V and 0 bases from J, the gap between germline ends came to 17 bases. The chain's CDR3 is CASSPFITESSYNEQFF. CDR3 coding DNA: TGTGCCAGCAGCCCATTCATTACAGAGAGCTCCTACAATGAGCAGTTCTTC.

V usage is TRBV6-1 and J usage is TRBJ2-5; TRBD1 or TRBD2 may be the D gene (6 bases each). CDR3 length: 14 amino acids. CDR1 MNHNS and CDR2 SASEGT come from the germline V gene. Trimming removed 8 bases at V and 9 bases at J, with 22 bases between. DNA of the CDR3: TGTGCCAGCCGGGGTGGGGGCCCGGGGGAGGCCCAGTACTTC. This gives the protein CASRGGGPGEAQYF.

This clonotype was observed a handful of times. The rearrangement links TRBV7-8 to TRBJ2-5, with D unresolved. Germline V gene sequence: CDR1 SGHVS, CDR2 FQNEAQ. V lost 3 bases, J lost 2 bases, and 10 bases lay in between. CDR3 length: 14 residues. CDR3 in DNA: TGTGCCAGCAGCTTCTACGAAGAACAAGAGACCCAGTACTTC. It is translated as CASSFYEEQETQYF.

This clonotype turned up a few times. This sequence joins TRBV15 and TRBJ2-1; maybe TRBD1 (5 bases). CDR3 size: 12 residues. CDR1 and CDR2 from the germline V gene are LNHNV and YYDKDF (reference sequence). Trimming stripped 1 base from V and 12 bases from J, with 10 bases between. The CDR3 protein is CATSRGRARQFF. The CDR3, as DNA: TGTGCCACCAGCAGAGGCAGGGCCCGGCAGTTCTTC.

This clonotype came up a few times. This chain links TRBV12-3 or TRBV12-4 with TRBJ1-3; D perhaps matches TRBD1 (5 bases). Deletions cut 2 bases from V and 0 bases from J, with 11 bases between. The length of the CDR3 is 16 residues. CDR3 sequence reads: CASSLWGRISGNTIYF. For the CDR3, the DNA is TGTGCCAGCAGTTTATGGGGACGGATCTCTGGAAACACCATATATTTT.